This T cell receptor (beta chain) stems from a study of identical twins. General study results and limits: Abundant cord blood beta clonotypes carried fewer insertions; memory repertoires showed none. A partial confounding effect on zero-insertion analyses could come from invariant MAIT and iNKT cells.

TCRdb reprocessed the 5' RACE reads via MiXCR and lists one record per CDR3 protein. The sample yields around 490,000 distinct CDR3 sequences, 20% to 25% seen once. Details on this clonotype: Its antigen is unidentified.

Germline V gene lookup returns CDR1 KGHSH and CDR2 LQKENI. The germline V and J ends were trimmed by 2 bases and 5 bases, with 5 bases remaining between them. There are 12 residues in the CDR3. These same records also appear under a second study, on yellow fever vaccine responses in identical twins.

The J gene is TRBJ2-3, the V gene TRBV18; the D is unclear. This TCR derives from a young woman in good health. Sequenced: CD4+ T cells sorted from blood. CDR3 residues: CASSPKLDTQYF. CDR3 nucleotides: TGTGCCAGCTCACCAAAATTAGATACGCAGTATTTT.